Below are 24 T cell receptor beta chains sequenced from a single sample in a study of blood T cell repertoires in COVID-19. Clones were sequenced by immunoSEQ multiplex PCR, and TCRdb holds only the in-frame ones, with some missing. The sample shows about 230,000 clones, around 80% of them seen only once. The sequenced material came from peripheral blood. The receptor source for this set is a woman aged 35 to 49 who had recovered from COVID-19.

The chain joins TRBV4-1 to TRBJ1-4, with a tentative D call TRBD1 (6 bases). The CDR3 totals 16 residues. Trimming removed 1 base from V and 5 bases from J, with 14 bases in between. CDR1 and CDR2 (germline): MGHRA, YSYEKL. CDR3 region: CASSQGVRTANEKLFF. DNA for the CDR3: TGCGCCAGCAGCCAAGGGGTGAGGACAGCAAATGAAAAACTGTTTTTT.

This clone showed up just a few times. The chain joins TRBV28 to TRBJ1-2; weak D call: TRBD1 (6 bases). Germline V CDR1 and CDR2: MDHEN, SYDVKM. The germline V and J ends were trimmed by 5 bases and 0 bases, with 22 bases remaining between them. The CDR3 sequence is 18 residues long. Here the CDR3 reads CASSPLLGGTHTNYGYTF. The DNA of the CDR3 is TGTGCCAGCAGTCCGCTACTGGGGGGGACACACACTAACTATGGCTACACCTTC.

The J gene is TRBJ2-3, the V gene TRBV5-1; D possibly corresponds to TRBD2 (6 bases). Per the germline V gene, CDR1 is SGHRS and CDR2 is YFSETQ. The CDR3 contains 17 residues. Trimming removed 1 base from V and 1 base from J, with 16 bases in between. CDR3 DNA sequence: TGCGCCAGCAGCTTGACGGGACTCGCCGGGGGCACAGATACGCAGTATTTT. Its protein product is CASSLTGLAGGTDTQYF.

The CDR3 is CASSTGQETQYF. CDR3 bases: TGTGCCAGCAGCACGGGACAAGAGACCCAGTACTTC. The genes are TRBV5-4 and TRBJ2-5, with D perhaps TRBD2 (5 bases). The V gene lost 4 bases and the J gene lost 2 bases, with 6 bases spanning the gap. The CDR3 covers 12 residues. Germline V CDR1 and CDR2: SGHNT, YYREEE (reference sequence).

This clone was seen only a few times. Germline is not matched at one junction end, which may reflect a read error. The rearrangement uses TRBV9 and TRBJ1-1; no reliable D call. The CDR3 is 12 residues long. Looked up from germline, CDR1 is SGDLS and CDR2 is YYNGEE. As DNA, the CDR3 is TGTGCCAGCAGCGTAGACCTCCGACTTAAGACCTTT. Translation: CASSVDLRLKTF. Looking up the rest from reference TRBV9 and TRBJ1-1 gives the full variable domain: DSGVTQTPKHLITATGQRVTLRCSPRSGDLSVYWYQQSLDQGLQFLIQYYNGEERAKGNILERFSAQQFPDLHSELNLSSLELGDSALYFCASSVDLRLKTFGQGTRLTVV.

The CDR3, as DNA: TGCAGTGCTAGTAAGACCACAGGGGAAAAACTGTTTTTT. This codes for CSASKTTGEKLFF. The rearrangement uses TRBV20-1 and TRBJ1-4; possible D gene TRBD1, 6 bases. The CDR3 is made up of 13 amino acids. The germline gives CDR1 DFQATT, CDR2 SNEGSKA (reference sequence). The ends were cut back, 3 bases at V and 8 bases at J, with 13 bases in the middle.

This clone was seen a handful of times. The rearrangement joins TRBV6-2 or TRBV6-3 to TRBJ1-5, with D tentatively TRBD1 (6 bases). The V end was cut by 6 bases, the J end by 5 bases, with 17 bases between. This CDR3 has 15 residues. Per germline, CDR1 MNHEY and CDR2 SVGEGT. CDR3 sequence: CASSKTGNNYQPQHF. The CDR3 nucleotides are TGTGCCAGCAGCAAGACAGGAAACAACTATCAGCCCCAGCATTTT.

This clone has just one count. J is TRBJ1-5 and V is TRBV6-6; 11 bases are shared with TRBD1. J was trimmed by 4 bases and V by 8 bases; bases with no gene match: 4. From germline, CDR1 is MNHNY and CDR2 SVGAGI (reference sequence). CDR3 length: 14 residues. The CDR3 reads CASWGQGGNQPQHF. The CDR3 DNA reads TGTGCCAGCTGGGGACAGGGGGGAAATCAGCCCCAGCATTTT.

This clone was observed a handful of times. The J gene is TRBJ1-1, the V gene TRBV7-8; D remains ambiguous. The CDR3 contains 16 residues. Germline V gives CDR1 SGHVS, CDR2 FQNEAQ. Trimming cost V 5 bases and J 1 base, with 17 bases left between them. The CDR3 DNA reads TGTGCCAGCAGCCATGTAACATTTACAGAGAACACTGAAGCTTTCTTT. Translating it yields CASSHVTFTENTEAFF.

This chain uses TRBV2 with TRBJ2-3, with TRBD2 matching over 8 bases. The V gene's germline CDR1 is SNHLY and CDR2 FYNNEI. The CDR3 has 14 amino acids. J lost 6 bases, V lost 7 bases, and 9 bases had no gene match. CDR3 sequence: CASKAVRGGDTQYF. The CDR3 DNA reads TGTGCCAGCAAAGCCGTCCGCGGGGGGGATACGCAGTATTTT.

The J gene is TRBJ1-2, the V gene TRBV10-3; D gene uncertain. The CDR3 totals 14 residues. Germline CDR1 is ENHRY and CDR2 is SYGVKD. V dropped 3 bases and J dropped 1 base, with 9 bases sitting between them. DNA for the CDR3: TGTGCCATCAGTGATGAGGTTTTTAACTATGGCTACACCTTC. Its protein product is CAISDEVFNYGYTF.

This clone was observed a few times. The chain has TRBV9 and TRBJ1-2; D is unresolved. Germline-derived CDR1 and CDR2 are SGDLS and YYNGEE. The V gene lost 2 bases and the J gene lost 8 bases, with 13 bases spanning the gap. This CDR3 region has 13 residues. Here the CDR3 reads CASSVLVEGGYTF. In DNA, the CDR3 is TGTGCCAGCAGCGTCCTAGTAGAAGGCGGCTACACCTTC.

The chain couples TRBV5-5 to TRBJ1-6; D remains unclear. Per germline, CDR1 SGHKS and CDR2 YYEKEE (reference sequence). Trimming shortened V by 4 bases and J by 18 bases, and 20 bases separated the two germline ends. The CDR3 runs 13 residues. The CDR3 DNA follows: TGTGCCAGCAGCCCCGCCTTGGAGAGGTCCCACCACTTT. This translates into CASSPALERSHHF.

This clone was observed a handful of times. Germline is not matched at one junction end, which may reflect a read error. The CDR3 sequence: CASSLGTGSGYEQYF. The CDR3 DNA is TGTGCTAGCAGCCTCGGGACAGGTTCAGGCTACGAGCAGTACTTC. The chain carries TRBV7-7 and TRBJ2-7; 8 nucleotides agree with TRBD1. The CDR3 covers 15 residues. Germline loops: CDR1 SSHAT, CDR2 FNYEAQ (reference sequence).

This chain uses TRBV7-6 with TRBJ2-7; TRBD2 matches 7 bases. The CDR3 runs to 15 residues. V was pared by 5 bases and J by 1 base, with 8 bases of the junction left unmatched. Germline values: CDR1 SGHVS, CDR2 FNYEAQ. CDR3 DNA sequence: TGTGCCAGCAGCCCACGGGGGGAGTCTTCCTACGAGCAGTACTTC. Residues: CASSPRGESSYEQYF.

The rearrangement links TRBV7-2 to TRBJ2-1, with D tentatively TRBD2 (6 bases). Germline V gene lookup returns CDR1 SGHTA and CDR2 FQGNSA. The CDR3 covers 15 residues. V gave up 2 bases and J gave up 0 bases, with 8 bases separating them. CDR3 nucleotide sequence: TGTGCCAGCAGCTTACTAGCGAGCTCCTACAATGAGCAGTTCTTC. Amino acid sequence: CASSLLASSYNEQFF.

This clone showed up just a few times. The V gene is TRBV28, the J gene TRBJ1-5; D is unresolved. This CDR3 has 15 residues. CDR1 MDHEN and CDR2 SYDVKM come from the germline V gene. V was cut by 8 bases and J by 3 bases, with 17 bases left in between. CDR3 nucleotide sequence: TGTGCCAGCCTCCCCACTGGGCACTCCAATCAGCCCCAGCATTTT. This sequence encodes CASLPTGHSNQPQHF.

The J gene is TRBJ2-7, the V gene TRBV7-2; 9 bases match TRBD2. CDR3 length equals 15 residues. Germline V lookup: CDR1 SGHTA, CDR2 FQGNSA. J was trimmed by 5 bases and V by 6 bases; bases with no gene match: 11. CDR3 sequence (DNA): TGTGCCAGCAGTGCAGCGGGGGGCCTCCCAGACGAGCAGTACTTC. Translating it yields CASSAAGGLPDEQYF.

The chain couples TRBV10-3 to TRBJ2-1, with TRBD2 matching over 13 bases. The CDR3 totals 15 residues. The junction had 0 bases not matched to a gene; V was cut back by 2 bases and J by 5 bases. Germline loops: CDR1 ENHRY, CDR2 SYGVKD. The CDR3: CAISETSGGDNEQFF. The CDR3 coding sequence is TGTGCCATCAGTGAGACTAGCGGGGGGGACAATGAGCAGTTCTTC.

CDR3 amino acids: CASSLRGTIGAETQYF. For the CDR3, the DNA is TGTGCCAGCAGCCTTAGGGGGACAATCGGCGCTGAGACCCAGTACTTC. The chain carries TRBV9 and TRBJ2-5; D possibly corresponds to TRBD1 (6 bases). The CDR3 consists of 16 residues. Germline loops: CDR1 SGDLS, CDR2 YYNGEE. V shed 4 bases and J shed 5 bases, with 21 bases lying between them. Using reference TRBV9 and TRBJ2-5 for the parts outside the CDR3, the full variable domain is DSGVTQTPKHLITATGQRVTLRCSPRSGDLSVYWYQQSLDQGLQFLIQYYNGEERAKGNILERFSAQQFPDLHSELNLSSLELGDSALYFCASSLRGTIGAETQYFGPGTRLLVL.

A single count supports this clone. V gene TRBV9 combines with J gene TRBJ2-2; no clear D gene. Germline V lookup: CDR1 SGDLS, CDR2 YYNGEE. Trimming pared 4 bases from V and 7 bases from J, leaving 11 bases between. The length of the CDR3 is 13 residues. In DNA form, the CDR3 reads TGTGCCAGCAGCCCCGGTGGCGGCGGGGAGCTGTTTTTT. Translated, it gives CASSPGGGGELFF. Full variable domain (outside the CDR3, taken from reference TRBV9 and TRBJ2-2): DSGVTQTPKHLITATGQRVTLRCSPRSGDLSVYWYQQSLDQGLQFLIQYYNGEERAKGNILERFSAQQFPDLHSELNLSSLELGDSALYFCASSPGGGGELFFGEGSRLTVL.

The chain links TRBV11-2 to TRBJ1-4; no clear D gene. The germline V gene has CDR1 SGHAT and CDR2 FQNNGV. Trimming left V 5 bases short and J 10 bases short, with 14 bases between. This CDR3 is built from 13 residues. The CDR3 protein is CASSRPRVGKLFF. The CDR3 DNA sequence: TGTGCCAGCAGCCGGCCCCGGGTGGGAAAACTGTTTTTT.

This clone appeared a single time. The CDR3 here is CASSPWGYRNTEAFF. For the CDR3, the DNA is TGTGCCAGCAGCCCGTGGGGCTACCGGAACACTGAAGCTTTCTTT. The chain joins TRBV3-1 (or the pseudogene TRBV3-2) to TRBJ1-1, with D perhaps matching TRBD1 (5 bases). V lost 4 bases, J lost 1 base, and 13 bases lay in between. CDR3 length: 15 residues. Germline V gene lookup returns CDR1 LGHDT and CDR2 YNNKEL (reference sequence).

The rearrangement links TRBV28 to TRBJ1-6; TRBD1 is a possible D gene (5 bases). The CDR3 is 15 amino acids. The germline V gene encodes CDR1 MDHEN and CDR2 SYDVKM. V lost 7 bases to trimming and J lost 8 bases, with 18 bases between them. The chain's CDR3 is CASKETAGGYSPLHF. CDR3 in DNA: TGTGCCAGCAAGGAGACGGCGGGGGGATATTCACCCCTCCACTTT.